This T cell receptor (beta chain) was retrieved from a study of OX40 agonist ivuxolimab in advanced cancers. General study results and limits: Among patients with partial responses at 0.1-3.0 mg/kg, clonal expansion was among the lowest.

Trimming left V 5 bases short and J 7 bases short, with 12 bases between. Germline-derived CDR1 and CDR2 are MNHNY and SVGAGI (reference sequence). This CDR3 comprises 12 residues. Profiled with immunoSEQ multiplex PCR; TCRdb holds only in-frame clones, not every one. The repertoire holds some 76,000 clones, with approximately 89% as singletons. A word on this clone: The antigen is not known.

The chain couples TRBV6-6 to TRBJ2-7, with D possibly being TRBD2 (5 bases). This material consisted of CD4+ or CD8+ T cells sorted from blood, taken in a trial of the OX40 agonist ivuxolimab. The sequence came from an adult with an advanced solid tumor such as melanoma, head and neck, liver or kidney cancer. The DNA for the CDR3 is TGTGCCAGCAGTCAAAGGGAGCTTGAGCAGTACTTC. Residues: CASSQRELEQYF.